Listed below are T cell receptor beta chains from one sample, sequenced in a study of T cell changes during pregnancy in multiple sclerosis. Only in-frame clones appear in the TCRdb table, and some are missing; sequencing was by immunoSEQ multiplex PCR. The sample consists of approximately 74,000 clones, roughly nine tenths of them appearing once. This sample comprised peripheral blood, obtained before pregnancy. The origin of the receptors is a female donor with multiple sclerosis, enrolled in a pregnancy study. Each CDR3 is given with its conserved first and last residue. D genes are given only for firm matches. Expanded clones get a size class; other rows say once, few or many, or leave the size out.

>TRBJ2-7|TRBV7-6|once|TRBD1
CASSLGPGQGYEQYF
TGTGCCAGCAGCTTAGGACCGGGACAGGGCTACGAGCAGTACTTC
>TRBJ2-2|TRBV5-5|NA|TRBD2
CASRGTSGNTGELFF
TGTGCCAGCAGGGGGACTAGCGGGAACACCGGGGAGCTGTTTTTT
>TRBJ2-7|TRBV2|NA|NA
CASSDGRGGRYEQYF
TGTGCCAGCAGTGATGGTCGAGGGGGACGGTACGAGCAGTACTTC
>TRBJ1-5|TRBV19|NA|TRBD1
CASSNMGTGLNQPQHF
TGTGCCAGTAGTAATATGGGGACAGGCCTCAATCAGCCCCAGCATTTT
>TRBJ1-2|TRBV9|NA|NA
CASSTTVPYGYTF
TGTGCCAGCAGCACGACAGTACCCTATGGCTACACCTTC
>TRBJ2-7|TRBV6-1|NA|TRBD1
CASRPRDRTYEQYF
TGTGCCAGTCGCCCCCGGGACAGAACCTACGAGCAGTACTTC
>TRBJ2-7|TRBV18|NA|NA
CASSPSGAYSYEQYF
TGTGCCAGCTCACCCTCAGGGGCTTACTCCTACGAGCAGTACTTC
>TRBJ2-1|TRBV19|NA|NA
CASSIDGKYNEQFF
TGTGCCAGTAGTATAGACGGGAAATACAATGAGCAGTTCTTC
>TRBJ2-3|TRBV9|NA|TRBD1
CASSVGTGVITDTQYF
TGTGCCAGCAGCGTGGGAACAGGGGTAATTACAGATACGCAGTATTTT
>TRBJ1-6|TRBV10-3|few|TRBD1
CAISTGTGNSPLHF
TGTGCCATCAGTACCGGGACAGGTAATTCACCCCTCCACTTT
>TRBJ2-6|TRBV9|NA|TRBD2
CASSSRTSGISSGANVLTF
TGTGCCAGCAGCTCCCGGACTAGCGGGATCTCCTCTGGGGCCAACGTCCTGACTTTC
>TRBJ2-7|TRBV11-1|NA|NA
CASSLQGYEQYF
TGTGCCAGCAGCTTACAGGGCTACGAGCAGTACTTC
>TRBJ2-1|TRBV5-1|once|TRBD2
CASSFEGLAGGPRNEQFF
TGCGCCAGCAGCTTTGAAGGACTAGCGGGAGGGCCGCGCAATGAGCAGTTCTTC
>TRBJ2-3|TRBV30|NA|NA
CAWSSLGLGTDTQYF
TGTGCCTGGAGTTCTCTAGGTCTGGGCACAGATACGCAGTATTTT
>TRBJ1-1|TRBV7-6|NA|NA
CASSLGPGLNTEAFF
TGTGCCAGCAGCTTAGGTCCAGGGCTGAACACTGAAGCTTTCTTT
>TRBJ1-6|TRBV19|few|NA
CASNDQVSFNSPLHF
TGTGCCAGTAACGACCAGGTCTCCTTCAATTCACCCCTCCACTTT
>TRBJ1-3|TRBV5-5|NA|NA
CASSQHRSSGNTIYF
TGTGCCAGCAGCCAACATCGAAGCTCTGGAAACACCATATATTTT
>TRBJ1-2|TRBV27|NA|NA
CASSDRQDNYGYTF
TGTGCCAGCAGCGACAGACAGGATAACTATGGCTACACCTTC
>TRBJ1-2|TRBV30|NA|NA
CAWRDSWVRNYGYTF
TGTGCCTGGAGGGACTCTTGGGTGAGGAACTATGGCTACACCTTC
>TRBJ2-3|TRBV11-2|few|TRBD1
CASSYNRGSTDTQYF
TGTGCCAGCAGCTATAACAGGGGGAGCACAGATACGCAGTATTTT
>TRBJ1-1|TRBV25-1|NA|NA
CASRGQGGTEAFF
TGTGCCAGCAGAGGTCAGGGTGGCACTGAAGCTTTCTTT
>TRBJ2-6|TRBV18|NA|TRBD1
CASSPTGAGANVLTF
TGTGCCAGCTCACCAACAGGGGCTGGGGCCAACGTCCTGACTTTC
>TRBJ2-7|TRBV30|NA|NA
CAWSPTYEQYF
TGTGCCTGGTCCCCTACCTACGAGCAGTACTTC
>TRBJ1-1|TRBV6-6|NA|NA
CASSYGGGMNTEAFF
TGTGCCAGCAGTTACGGCGGCGGGATGAACACTGAAGCTTTCTTT
>TRBJ1-1|TRBV7-2|NA|NA
CASSPTGWNTEAFF
TGTGCCAGCAGTCCAACAGGGTGGAACACTGAAGCTTTCTTT
>TRBJ2-4|TRBV30|NA|NA
CAWSDSPWDQGLAKNIQYF
TGTGCCTGGTCCGATTCACCGTGGGATCAGGGACTAGCCAAAAACATTCAGTACTTC
>TRBJ2-5|TRBV6-5|NA|TRBD2
CASSFTGGGAWTQYF
TGTGCCAGCAGTTTTACTGGCGGGGGAGCGTGGACCCAGTACTTC
>TRBJ2-2|TRBV6-5|NA|TRBD2
CASSYSLAGRGELFF
TGTGCCAGCAGTTACTCGCTAGCGGGGAGAGGGGAGCTGTTTTTT
>TRBJ2-7|TRBV19|NA|NA
CASSIVQDYEQYF
TGTGCCAGTAGTATAGTACAGGACTACGAGCAGTACTTC
>TRBJ2-5|TRBV30|NA|TRBD1
CAAGQGAGETQYF
TGTGCCGCGGGACAGGGGGCGGGAGAGACCCAGTACTTC
>TRBJ2-6|TRBV19|NA|TRBD1
CASSISGRGRVTGANVLTF
TGTGCCAGTAGTATCTCGGGCAGGGGGCGCGTAACTGGGGCCAACGTCCTGACTTTC
>TRBJ2-2|TRBV6-5|NA|TRBD2
CASSYGGETGELFF
TGTGCCAGCAGTTACGGGGGGGAAACCGGGGAGCTGTTTTTT
>TRBJ2-2|TRBV15|NA|TRBD1
CATEDRGQWTGELFF
TGTGCCACCGAAGACAGGGGGCAATGGACCGGGGAGCTGTTTTTT
>TRBJ2-7|TRBV27|NA|TRBD2
CASSYLAGTSYEQYF
TGTGCCAGCAGTTATCTAGCGGGAACCTCCTACGAGCAGTACTTC
>TRBJ2-7|TRBV6-1|NA|NA
CASSDRTGTYEQYF
TGTGCCAGCAGTGACCGAACCGGGACCTACGAGCAGTACTTC
>TRBJ1-4|TRBV30|NA|NA
CAWSSRLNRGEKLFF
TGTGCCTGGAGTTCGAGACTTAATCGTGGTGAAAAACTGTTTTTT
>TRBJ1-4|TRBV20-1|NA|NA
CSAHWAEKLFF
TGCAGTGCTCACTGGGCCGAAAAACTGTTTTTT
>TRBJ1-1|TRBV19|NA|NA
CASSIGQMNTEAFF
TGTGCCAGTAGTATAGGACAGATGAACACTGAAGCTTTCTTT
>TRBJ2-7|TRBV6-1|NA|TRBD1
CASSEDRPYEQYF
TGTGCCAGCAGTGAGGACAGGCCCTACGAGCAGTACTTC
>TRBJ1-2|TRBV19|NA|NA
CASSSSPNYGYTF
TGTGCCAGTAGCTCAAGCCCCAACTATGGCTACACCTTC
>TRBJ2-3|TRBV5-6|NA|TRBD1
CASRRTGRDTQYF
TGTGCCAGCCGCCGGACAGGGAGAGATACGCAGTATTTT
>TRBJ2-3|TRBV6-5|NA|NA
CASSPPGGRADTQYF
TGTGCCAGCAGTCCCCCGGGGGGCCGGGCAGATACGCAGTATTTT
>TRBJ1-4|TRBV30|NA|TRBD1
CAWSGVAGGWEKLFF
TGTGCCTGGAGTGGAGTAGCAGGGGGGTGGGAAAAACTGTTTTTT
>TRBJ2-1|TRBV27|NA|NA
CASSRSTAKGEQFF
TGTGCCAGCAGCCGATCGACAGCAAAGGGTGAGCAGTTCTTC
>TRBJ2-7|TRBV27|once|NA
CASSLGRHSYEQYF
TGTGCCAGCAGTTTGGGGCGGCACTCCTACGAGCAGTACTTC
>TRBJ1-4|TRBV6-1|NA|NA
CASSEVRDTIYEKLFF
TGTGCCAGCAGTGAAGTTAGGGACACCATTTATGAAAAACTGTTTTTT
>TRBJ1-2|TRBV7-2|NA|NA
CASSLGAGPANYGYTF
TGTGCCAGCAGCTTGGGGGCAGGGCCAGCTAACTATGGCTACACCTTC
>TRBJ1-1|TRBV5-1|NA|NA
CASSPGGDTEAFF
TGCGCCAGCAGCCCGGGAGGGGACACTGAAGCTTTCTTT
>TRBJ1-5|TRBV5-1|NA|NA
CASSFNSDGQPQHF
TGCGCCAGCAGCTTTAACAGTGATGGTCAGCCCCAGCATTTT
>TRBJ2-7|TRBV7-2|NA|TRBD1
CASSSPTGGLYEQYF
TGTGCCAGCAGCTCCCCTACAGGGGGCTTGTACGAGCAGTACTTC
>TRBJ1-3|TRBV7-9|NA|TRBD1
CASSRTGAAGYTIYF
TGTGCCAGCAGCCGGACAGGGGCCGCGGGATACACCATATATTTT
>TRBJ1-2|TRBV19|NA|TRBD1
CASSLGQSYYGYTF
TGTGCCAGTAGTCTGGGACAGTCATACTATGGCTACACCTTC
>TRBJ2-2|TRBV9|NA|NA
CASSVASTGELFF
TGTGCCAGCAGCGTAGCTTCCACCGGGGAGCTGTTTTTT
>TRBJ1-1|TRBV29-1|NA|NA
CSVEPRGRNTEAFF
TGCAGCGTTGAACCCCGCGGGAGGAACACTGAAGCTTTCTTT
>TRBJ1-6|TRBV25-1|NA|NA
CASSGYMVEDSPLHF
TGTGCCAGCAGTGGATATATGGTCGAGGATTCACCCCTCCACTTT
>TRBJ2-1|TRBV4-3|NA|TRBD1
CASSQGQGAYEQFF
TGCGCCAGCAGCCAAGGACAGGGGGCCTATGAGCAGTTCTTC
>TRBJ2-7|TRBV10-1|NA|NA
CASSDRSAYEQYF
TGCGCCAGCAGTGACAGGTCGGCCTACGAGCAGTACTTC
>TRBJ2-1|TRBV6-5|NA|TRBD1
CASSYTDRGNEQFF
TGTGCCAGCAGTTACACCGACAGGGGCAATGAGCAGTTCTTC
>TRBJ2-7|TRBV29-1|few|TRBD2
CSVVFGGNFYEQYF
TGCAGCGTTGTATTCGGGGGGAATTTCTACGAGCAGTACTTC